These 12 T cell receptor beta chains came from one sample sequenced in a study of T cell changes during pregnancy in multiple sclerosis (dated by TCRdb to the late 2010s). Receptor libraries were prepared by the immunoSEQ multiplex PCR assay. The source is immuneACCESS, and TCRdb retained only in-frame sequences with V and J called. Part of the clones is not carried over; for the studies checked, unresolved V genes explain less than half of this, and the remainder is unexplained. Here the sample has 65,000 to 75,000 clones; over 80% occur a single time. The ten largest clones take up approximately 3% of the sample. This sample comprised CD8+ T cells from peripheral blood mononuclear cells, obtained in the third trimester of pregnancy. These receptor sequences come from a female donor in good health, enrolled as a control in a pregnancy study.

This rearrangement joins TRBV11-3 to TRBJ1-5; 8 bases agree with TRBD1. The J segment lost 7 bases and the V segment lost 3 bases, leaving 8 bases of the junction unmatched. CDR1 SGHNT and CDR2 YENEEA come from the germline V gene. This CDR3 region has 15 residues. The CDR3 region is CASSLGPGGGQPQHF. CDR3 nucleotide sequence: TGTGCCAGCAGCTTGGGTCCAGGGGGCGGGCAGCCCCAGCATTTT.

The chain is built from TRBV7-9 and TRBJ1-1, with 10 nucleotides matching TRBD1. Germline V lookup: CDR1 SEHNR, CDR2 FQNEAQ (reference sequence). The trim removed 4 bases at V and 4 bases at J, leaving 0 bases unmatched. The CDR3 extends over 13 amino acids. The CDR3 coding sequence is TGTGCCAGCAGCTGGACAGGGGGCACTGAAGCTTTCTTT. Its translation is CASSWTGGTEAFF.

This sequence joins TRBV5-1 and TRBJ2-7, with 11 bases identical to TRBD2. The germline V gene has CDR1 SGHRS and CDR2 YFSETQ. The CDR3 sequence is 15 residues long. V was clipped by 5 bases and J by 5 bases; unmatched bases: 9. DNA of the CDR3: TGCGCCAGCAGGGACGTAGCGGGGGGGTTCAACGAGCAGTACTTC. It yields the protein CASRDVAGGFNEQYF.

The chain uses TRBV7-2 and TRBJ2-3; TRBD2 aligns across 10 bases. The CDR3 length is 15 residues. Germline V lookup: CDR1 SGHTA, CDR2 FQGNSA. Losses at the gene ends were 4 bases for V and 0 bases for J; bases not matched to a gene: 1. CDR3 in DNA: TGTGCCAGCAGCTCGGGACTAGCGAGCACAGATACGCAGTATTTT. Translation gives CASSSGLASTDTQYF.

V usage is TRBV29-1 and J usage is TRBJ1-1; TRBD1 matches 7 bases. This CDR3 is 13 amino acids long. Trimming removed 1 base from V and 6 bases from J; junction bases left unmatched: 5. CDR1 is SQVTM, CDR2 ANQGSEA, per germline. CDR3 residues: CSVEGTGIAEAFF. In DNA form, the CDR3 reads TGCAGCGTTGAAGGGACAGGAATCGCTGAAGCTTTCTTT.

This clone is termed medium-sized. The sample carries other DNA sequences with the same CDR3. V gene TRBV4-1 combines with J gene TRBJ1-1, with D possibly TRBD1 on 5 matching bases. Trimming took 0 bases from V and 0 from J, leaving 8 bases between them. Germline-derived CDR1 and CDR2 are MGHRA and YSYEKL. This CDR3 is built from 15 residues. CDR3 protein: CASSQETAMNTEAFF. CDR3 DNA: TGCGCCAGCAGCCAAGAGACAGCTATGAACACTGAAGCTTTCTTT.

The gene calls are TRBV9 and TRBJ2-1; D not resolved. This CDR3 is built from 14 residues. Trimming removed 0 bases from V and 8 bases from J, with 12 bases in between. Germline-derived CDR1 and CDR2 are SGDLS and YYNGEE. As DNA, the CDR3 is TGTGCCAGCAGCGTAGCTGGAGCCCCGTATGAGCAGTTCTTC. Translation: CASSVAGAPYEQFF.

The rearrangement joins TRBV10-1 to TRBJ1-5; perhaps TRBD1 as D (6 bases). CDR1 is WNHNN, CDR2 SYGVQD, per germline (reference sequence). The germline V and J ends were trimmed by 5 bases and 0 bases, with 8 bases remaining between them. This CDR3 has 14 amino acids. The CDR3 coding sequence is TGCGCCAGCAGTCGGGACAATAGCAATCAGCCCCAGCATTTT. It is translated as CASSRDNSNQPQHF.

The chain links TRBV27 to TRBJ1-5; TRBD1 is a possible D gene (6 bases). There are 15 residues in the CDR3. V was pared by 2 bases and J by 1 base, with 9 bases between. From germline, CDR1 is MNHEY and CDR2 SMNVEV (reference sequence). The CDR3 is CASSLRGMSNQPQHF. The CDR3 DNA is TGTGCCAGCAGTTTAAGGGGGATGAGCAATCAGCCCCAGCATTTT.

The CDR3 loop reads CASSLGLAGHFYEQYF. The CDR3 nucleotides are TGCGCCAGCAGCTTGGGACTAGCGGGACACTTCTACGAGCAGTACTTC. This rearrangement joins TRBV5-1 to TRBJ2-7, with 11 bases matching TRBD2. In germline, CDR1 is SGHRS, CDR2 YFSETQ. This CDR3 contains 16 residues. Trimming took 0 bases from V and 3 from J; bases not matched to a gene: 5.

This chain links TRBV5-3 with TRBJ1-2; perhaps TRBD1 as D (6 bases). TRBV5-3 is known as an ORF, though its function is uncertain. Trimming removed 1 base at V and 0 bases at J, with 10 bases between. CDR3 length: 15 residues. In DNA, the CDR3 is TGTGCCAGAAGCTTGTGGGACAAAGCTAACTATGGCTACACCTTC. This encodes CARSLWDKANYGYTF.

The CDR3 region is CASSIELRGMNTEAFF. CDR3 nucleotide sequence: TGTGCCAGTAGTATAGAGCTCAGGGGGATGAACACTGAAGCTTTCTTT. The J gene is TRBJ1-1, the V gene TRBV19; 7 nucleotides align to TRBD1. The V gene's germline CDR1 is LNHDA and CDR2 SQIVND (reference sequence). This CDR3 is 16 amino acids long. V dropped 0 bases and J dropped 0; count of bases not matched to a gene: 4. Drawing the rest from reference TRBV19 and TRBJ1-1, the complete variable domain is DGGITQSPKYLFRKEGQNVTLSCEQNLNHDAMYWYRQDPGQGLRLIYYSQIVNDFQKGDIAEGYSVSREKKESFPLTVTSAQKNPTAFYLCASSIELRGMNTEAFFGQGTRLTVV.